These 28 T cell receptor beta chains came from one sample sequenced in a study of blood T cell repertoires in COVID-19. The protocol was immunoSEQ multiplex PCR, while the TCRdb copy is restricted to in-frame clones and leaves out a portion. The data contain 150,000 to 200,000 clones, roughly four fifths of them seen just once; the ten biggest clones take up over 5%. What was sequenced was peripheral blood. These receptor sequences come from a woman in her twenties or thirties with acute or convalescent COVID-19.

This clone was observed a few times. V is TRBV5-4 and J is TRBJ2-3; 12 bases fit TRBD2. Germline V gives CDR1 SGHNT, CDR2 YYREEE (reference sequence). Losses at the gene ends were 0 bases for V and 6 bases for J; bases not matched to a gene: 8. The CDR3 spans 17 residues. The CDR3 loop is CASSLGGTSGLADTQYF. Here the CDR3 DNA reads TGTGCCAGCAGCTTGGGAGGGACTAGCGGGTTGGCCGATACGCAGTATTTT.

The chain links TRBV4-3 to TRBJ1-4; no firm D call. Germline V gives CDR1 LGHNA, CDR2 YSLEER. The V end lost 1 base, the J end lost 7 bases, and 7 bases lay between the germline ends. CDR3 length: 13 residues. The CDR3 is CASSQGGSEKLFF. The CDR3 DNA is TGCGCCAGCAGCCAAGGTGGCAGTGAAAAACTGTTTTTT.

The J gene is TRBJ1-1, the V gene TRBV4-1; 9 bases are shared with TRBD1. The CDR3 has 14 amino acids. V lost 1 base to trimming and J lost 11 bases; unmatched junction nucleotides: 8. CDR1 and CDR2 (germline): MGHRA, YSYEKL. Here the CDR3 DNA reads TGCGCCAGCAGCCAAGCCGGGACAGGGAAGCGGGCTTTCTTT. As protein: CASSQAGTGKRAFF.

The chain recombines TRBV6-2 or TRBV6-3 with TRBJ2-5, with D possibly TRBD1 on 5 matching bases. Trimming took off 6 bases at V and 10 bases at J, with 15 bases between the two ends. CDR3 size: 12 residues. Germline CDR1 and CDR2: MNHEY and SVGEGT. This CDR3 is CASSDAPGYQYF. DNA of the CDR3: TGTGCCAGCAGCGACGCCCCAGGGTACCAGTACTTC.

This chain connects TRBV24-1 to TRBJ2-2; TRBD1 agrees at 9 bases. The J segment lost 4 bases and the V segment lost 4 bases, leaving 3 bases of the junction unmatched. Germline CDR1 KGHDR, CDR2 SFDVKD. The CDR3 loop spans 15 amino acids. Here the CDR3 reads CATSDNRGLTGELFF. In DNA, the CDR3 is TGTGCCACCAGTGACAACAGGGGGCTCACCGGGGAGCTGTTTTTT.

The V and J genes are TRBV6-4 and TRBJ2-1; 13 positions agree with TRBD2. J gave up 3 bases and V 6 bases, and 2 bases lay outside the gene matches. Looked up from germline, CDR1 is MRHNA and CDR2 is SNTAGT. This CDR3 contains 15 residues. CDR3 nucleotide sequence: TGTGCCAGCAGCGGACTAGCGGGGGACTACAATGAGCAGTTCTTC. Translation: CASSGLAGDYNEQFF.

CDR3 nucleotides: TGCGCCAGCAGCCAAGCCCTCAGGGGGTCGGAAAAACTGTTTTTT. Translation: CASSQALRGSEKLFF. The J gene is TRBJ1-4, the V gene TRBV4-3; TRBD1 matches 7 bases. CDR1 is LGHNA and CDR2 is YSLEER in the germline V gene. V trimming: 1 base; J trimming: 8 bases; junction bases outside the gene matches: 7. The CDR3 sequence is 15 residues long.

CDR3 in DNA: TGTGCCAGCAGGGTTTCCGGGACAGGGATTTACGAGCAGTACTTC. Amino acid sequence: CASRVSGTGIYEQYF. This sequence joins TRBV14 and TRBJ2-7, with TRBD1 matching over 9 bases. The length of the CDR3 is 15 residues. Germline CDR1 reads SGHDN; CDR2 reads FVKESK. J was trimmed by 4 bases and V by 6 bases; bases with no gene match: 10.

The V call is TRBV7-6, the J call TRBJ2-7, with 7 bases matching TRBD1. The V and J ends lost 5 bases and 0 bases, in that order; junction bases with no gene match: 10. The germline V gene has CDR1 SGHVS and CDR2 FNYEAQ. CDR3 length equals 16 residues. The CDR3 here is CASSVFGTEDSYEQYF. The CDR3 DNA reads TGTGCCAGCAGCGTTTTCGGGACAGAGGACTCCTACGAGCAGTACTTC.

This clone was seen a few times. The gene calls are TRBV6-2 or TRBV6-3 and TRBJ1-5; 11 nucleotides line up with TRBD1. The CDR3 sequence is 17 residues long. The germline CDR1 and CDR2 sequences are MNHEY and SVGEGT. Trimming at V came to 4 bases and at J to 1 base, leaving 6 bases not matched to a gene. The CDR3 loop reads CASSSDRGRRSNQPQHF. The CDR3 coding sequence is TGTGCCAGCAGTTCGGACAGGGGGCGCCGAAGCAATCAGCCCCAGCATTTT.

The J gene is TRBJ1-6, the V gene TRBV27, with 7 bases fitting TRBD1. The V gene's germline CDR1 is MNHEY and CDR2 SMNVEV (reference sequence). There are 12 residues in the CDR3. Trimming took 8 bases from V and 10 from J; bases not matched to a gene: 5. The CDR3 DNA reads as TGTGCCAGCGGCGGACAGGACTCACCCCTCCACTTT. It encodes CASGGQDSPLHF.

V usage is TRBV7-2 and J usage is TRBJ2-7; perhaps TRBD1 as D (5 bases). V shed 3 bases and J shed 3 bases, with 6 bases lying between them. The V gene's germline CDR1 is SGHTA and CDR2 FQGNSA. The CDR3 sequence is 12 residues long. The CDR3 reads CASSLDNYEQYF. CDR3 DNA sequence: TGTGCCAGCAGCTTGGACAACTACGAGCAGTACTTC.

CDR3 bases: TGTGCCACAGAGACAGGGGAAGGTGAAAAACTGTTTTTT. As protein: CATETGEGEKLFF. This chain uses TRBV2 with TRBJ1-4, with 8 nucleotides matching TRBD1. This CDR3 has 13 amino acids. From germline, CDR1 is SNHLY and CDR2 FYNNEI. V gave up 10 bases and J gave up 7 bases; unmatched junction bases: 8.

CDR3 loop: CASSLSPQKVVLGEQFF. The CDR3 DNA sequence: TGTGCCAGCAGCTTATCGCCCCAAAAAGTCGTCCTCGGTGAGCAGTTCTTC. This chain connects TRBV7-7 to TRBJ2-1; D gene unclear. The germline V gene has CDR1 SSHAT and CDR2 FNYEAQ (reference sequence). Trimming removed 2 bases from V and 9 bases from J, with 23 bases in between. This CDR3 is 17 amino acids long.

The chain combines TRBV19 with TRBJ1-6, with TRBD1 identical over 8 bases. The CDR3 runs 17 residues. The germline gives CDR1 LNHDA, CDR2 SQIVND (reference sequence). V shed 5 bases and J 3 bases; nucleotides not matched to a gene: 9. The CDR3 DNA sequence: TGTGCCAGTAGTGTCGACAGGGGAATGGGCTATAATTCACCCCTCCACTTT. Translated: CASSVDRGMGYNSPLHF.

As regards this clone: The sample contains more than one DNA sequence encoding this CDR3. The CDR3, as DNA: TGTGCCAGCAGTCTCCGTCAGGGGAACACTGAAGCTTTCTTT. Its translation is CASSLRQGNTEAFF. The gene calls are TRBV27 and TRBJ1-1, with a possible D match to TRBD1 (5 bases). CDR3 length: 14 residues. Trimming pared 5 bases from V and 1 base from J, leaving 11 bases between. Germline V CDR1 and CDR2: MNHEY, SMNVEV (reference sequence).

This clone was seen only a few times. The J gene is TRBJ1-6, the V gene TRBV4-3; 8 positions match TRBD1. This CDR3 is 16 amino acids long. J was trimmed by 7 bases and V by 0 bases; bases with no gene match: 5. Germline CDR1 is LGHNA and CDR2 is YSLEER. The CDR3 DNA sequence: TGCGCCAGCAGCCAAGAGCCCGACAGGGGAAATTCACCCCTCCACTTT. This encodes CASSQEPDRGNSPLHF.

The table lists this clone with a count of one. The chain has TRBV7-2 and TRBJ2-7, with 15 nucleotides matching TRBD2. CDR1 is SGHTA and CDR2 is FQGNSA in the germline V gene. This CDR3 region has 18 residues. Unmatched junction bases numbered 11, after V lost 6 bases and J lost 2 bases. The CDR3 region is CASRVPGLAGGLAYEQYF. CDR3 bases: TGTGCCAGCAGAGTACCGGGACTAGCGGGAGGACTCGCCTACGAGCAGTACTTC.

The V gene is TRBV5-1, the J gene TRBJ2-7, with TRBD2 as a possible D gene (5 bases). The V and J ends lost 4 bases and 0 bases respectively, with 14 bases between them. The CDR3 length is 15 residues. Germline CDR1 reads SGHRS; CDR2 reads YFSETQ. In nucleotides, the CDR3 is TGCGCCAGCAGCGCGGGTCCCACCGCCTCCTACGAGCAGTACTTC. It specifies CASSAGPTASYEQYF.

This clone has more than one count but fewer than ten. V gene TRBV6-4 combines with J gene TRBJ2-3, with 9 bases fitting TRBD2. The junction had 4 bases not matched to a gene; V was cut back by 2 bases and J by 4 bases. Germline values: CDR1 MRHNA, CDR2 SNTAGT. This CDR3 has 15 amino acids. The CDR3 region has the DNA TGTGCCAGCAGTGACGAGCGGGGGGCCCCAGATACGCAGTATTTT. This codes for CASSDERGAPDTQYF.

The chain links TRBV2 to TRBJ1-2; TRBD1 matches 7 bases. The CDR3 sequence is 14 residues long. Germline-derived CDR1 and CDR2 are SNHLY and FYNNEI. The ends lost 6 bases at V and 4 bases at J; junction bases unmatched: 8. The CDR3 DNA reads TGTGCCAGCAGGAGAGGGGGCGATTTCTATGGCTACACCTTC. It encodes CASRRGGDFYGYTF.

This clone appeared a few times. The chain joins TRBV15 to TRBJ1-5; D not resolved. The CDR3 covers 17 residues. CDR1 is LNHNV, CDR2 YYDKDF, per germline (reference sequence). Trimming stripped 3 bases from V and 0 bases from J, with 15 bases between. CDR3 bases: TGTGCCACCAGCAGGGATGGCGGGTTCGATAGCAATCAGCCCCAGCATTTT. Its translation is CATSRDGGFDSNQPQHF.

The rearrangement links TRBV27 to TRBJ2-3; the D gene is possibly TRBD1 (6 bases). The V gene's germline CDR1 is MNHEY and CDR2 SMNVEV (reference sequence). V dropped 5 bases and J dropped 3 bases, with 15 bases sitting between them. The CDR3 sequence is 15 residues long. The CDR3 DNA is TGTGCCAGCAGTCTAGAGGGGGATTGGACAGATACGCAGTATTTT. Translated: CASSLEGDWTDTQYF.

A single count supports this clone. This rearrangement joins TRBV4-2 to TRBJ2-6; TRBD1 might be the D (6 bases). V lost 1 base and J 2 bases, leaving 12 bases between the germline ends. CDR3 length equals 17 residues. Germline lookup yields CDR1 LGHNA and CDR2 YNFKEQ. The CDR3 sequence is CASSQAQGRAGANVLTF. CDR3 DNA sequence: TGTGCCAGCAGCCAAGCCCAGGGGCGAGCTGGGGCCAACGTCCTGACTTTC.

The V and J genes are TRBV7-9 and TRBJ2-5; 10 nucleotides agree with TRBD2. CDR3 length equals 15 residues. Trimming at V came to 5 bases and at J to 4 bases, leaving 7 bases not matched to a gene. Germline V gives CDR1 SEHNR, CDR2 FQNEAQ (reference sequence). The CDR3 coding sequence is TGTGCCAGCAGCCCCCAACTAGCGGGAACAGAGACCCAGTACTTC. This encodes CASSPQLAGTETQYF.

Here the CDR3 reads CASSLVRQGPGEQFF. CDR3 coding DNA: TGTGCCAGCAGTTTAGTTAGACAGGGGCCGGGTGAGCAGTTCTTC. J is TRBJ2-1 and V is TRBV27; the match to TRBD1 covers 8 bases. Germline CDR1 and CDR2: MNHEY and SMNVEV (reference sequence). The CDR3 spans 15 residues. V lost 2 bases to trimming and J lost 9 bases; unmatched junction nucleotides: 9.

J is TRBJ2-7 and V is TRBV27; D is unresolved. Trimming removed 5 bases from V and 12 bases from J, with 17 bases in between. Germline lookup yields CDR1 MNHEY and CDR2 SMNVEV (reference sequence). This CDR3 comprises 12 residues. The CDR3 here is CASSPPVLRLYF. The CDR3, as DNA: TGTGCCAGCAGTCCCCCTGTCCTGCGGCTGTACTTC.

In nucleotides, the CDR3 is TGTGCCAGCATTGGTATGAAGGGAGTTAACAACGAGCAGTACTTC. The encoded protein is CASIGMKGVNNEQYF. The V call is TRBV6-5, the J call TRBJ2-7, with D maybe TRBD2 (5 bases). CDR3 length: 15 amino acids. Trimming removed 7 bases from V and 5 bases from J, with 21 bases in between. Looked up from germline, CDR1 is MNHEY and CDR2 is SVGAGI.